These 32 T cell receptor beta chains share one sample of origin, sequenced in a study of technical replicates of blood from several donors. The assay was immunoSEQ multiplex PCR, and TCRdb's table has in-frame clones only and misses some. Among 50,000 or so clones listed, roughly 90% were seen once. Material: PBMCs. These receptors were obtained from a human donor in good health. Some clones in this sample may be carry-over from other donors' samples.

The V call is TRBV6-5, the J call TRBJ1-2, with TRBD1 as a possible D gene (6 bases). CDR1 and CDR2 (germline): MNHEY, SVGAGI. The V end lost 0 bases, the J end lost 4 bases, and 12 bases lay between the germline ends. This CDR3 is built from 15 residues. DNA of the CDR3: TGTGCCAGCAGTTACTCTGTCCGGGACACCTATGGCTACACCTTC. This sequence encodes CASSYSVRDTYGYTF.

This chain uses TRBV6-5 with TRBJ1-6, with TRBD1 matching 8 bases. The CDR3 extends over 15 amino acids. Germline V gene sequence: CDR1 MNHEY, CDR2 SVGAGI. V lost 5 bases, J lost 7 bases, and 7 bases stayed unmatched. The CDR3 region is CASSRAGQGNSPLHF. In nucleotides, the CDR3 is TGTGCCAGCAGTCGCGCCGGACAGGGCAATTCACCCCTCCACTTT.

This chain links TRBV2 with TRBJ2-7; perhaps TRBD1 as D (6 bases). Germline V CDR1 and CDR2: SNHLY, FYNNEI. The CDR3 covers 12 residues. The ends were cut back, 4 bases at V and 7 bases at J, with 11 bases in the middle. Here the CDR3 reads CASSGTAGEQYF. The CDR3 DNA sequence: TGTGCCAGCAGTGGGACAGCCGGGGAGCAGTACTTC.

V usage is TRBV5-4 and J usage is TRBJ2-7, with a tentative D call TRBD2 (5 bases). V gave up 0 bases and J gave up 7 bases, with 17 bases separating them. This CDR3 is built from 15 residues. Per germline, CDR1 SGHNT and CDR2 YYREEE (reference sequence). CDR3 DNA sequence: TGTGCCAGCAGCTTGGCCGGAGGCGGCCTCGGGGAGCAGTACTTC. Its protein is CASSLAGGGLGEQYF.

The chain joins TRBV5-1 to TRBJ2-7; TRBD1 agrees at 8 bases. The CDR3 covers 14 residues. V was clipped by 3 bases and J by 5 bases; unmatched bases: 7. Per the germline V gene, CDR1 is SGHRS and CDR2 is YFSETQ. The CDR3: CASSSRGPPNEQYF. Written as DNA, the CDR3 is TGCGCCAGCAGCTCCAGGGGGCCACCTAACGAGCAGTACTTC.

This chain uses TRBV6-6 with TRBJ1-6, with D hard to call. In germline, CDR1 is MNHNY, CDR2 SVGAGI (reference sequence). V was pared by 4 bases and J by 5 bases, with 9 bases between. The CDR3 runs 14 residues. CDR3 bases: TGTGCCAGCAGTTCGCGGGGTAATAATTCACCCCTCCACTTT. Translation: CASSSRGNNSPLHF.

The chain recombines TRBV4-1 with TRBJ2-3; tentatively, D is TRBD2 (6 bases). CDR1 MGHRA and CDR2 YSYEKL come from the germline V gene. This CDR3 region has 14 residues. V was pared by 5 bases and J by 2 bases, with 11 bases between. CDR3 sequence (DNA): TGCGCCAGCAGCGAACTAGCTCACACAGATACGCAGTATTTT. Residues: CASSELAHTDTQYF.

The chain has TRBV30 and TRBJ2-3; a possible D gene is TRBD2 (6 bases). CDR3 length equals 16 residues. Trimming left V 4 bases short and J 0 bases short, with 17 bases between. CDR1 is GTSNPN and CDR2 is SVGIG in the germline V gene (reference sequence). CDR3 sequence reads: CAWKSPIAASTDTQYF. The CDR3 nucleotides read TGTGCCTGGAAATCTCCCATAGCGGCTAGCACAGATACGCAGTATTTT.

The gene calls are TRBV29-1 and TRBJ1-5, with 7 positions matching TRBD1. In germline, CDR1 is SQVTM, CDR2 ANQGSEA. The J segment lost 4 bases and the V segment lost 4 bases, leaving 4 bases of the junction unmatched. The CDR3 covers 13 residues. The CDR3 nucleotides are TGCAGCGTTGCCCGGGACAGTAATCAGCCCCAGCATTTT. Amino acid sequence: CSVARDSNQPQHF. The variable domain in full, completed from reference TRBV29-1 and TRBJ1-5, reads SAVISQKPSRDICQRGTSLTIQCQVDSQVTMMFWYRQQPGQSLTLIATANQGSEATYESGFVIDKFPISRPNLTFSTLTVSNMSPEDSSIYLCSVARDSNQPQHFGDGTRLSIL.

The CDR3 sequence is CATGATGAYGYTF. The CDR3 nucleotides read TGTGCCACCGGTGCTACAGGGGCCTATGGCTACACCTTC. The genes are TRBV15 and TRBJ1-2, with TRBD1 matching over 7 bases. With 8 bases clipped from V and 4 bases from J, the junction kept 7 bases outside the gene matches. The CDR3 has 13 amino acids. Germline V lookup: CDR1 LNHNV, CDR2 YYDKDF (reference sequence).

The gene calls are TRBV10-3 and TRBJ1-2; 9 nucleotides match TRBD1. The V gene's germline CDR1 is ENHRY and CDR2 SYGVKD. This CDR3 comprises 15 residues. Trimming cost V 4 bases and J 2 bases; bases outside gene matches: 5. In nucleotides, the CDR3 is TGTGCCATCAGTGGAGCCGGGACAGGGAACTATGGCTACACCTTC. Translation: CAISGAGTGNYGYTF.

The rearrangement joins TRBV12-5 to TRBJ2-7, with unresolved D. Germline CDR1 reads LGHNT; CDR2 reads FRNRAP. V lost 9 bases and J 3 bases, leaving 3 bases between the germline ends. This CDR3 is 9 amino acids long. CDR3 residues: CASGYEQYF. The CDR3 coding sequence is TGTGCTAGCGGCTACGAGCAGTACTTC.

This clone was seen a single time. The CDR3 loop reads CAWSAWDSPNQPQHF. CDR3 nucleotides: TGTGCCTGGAGTGCCTGGGACAGTCCTAATCAGCCCCAGCATTTT. V usage is TRBV30 and J usage is TRBJ1-5; 7 bases are shared with TRBD1. Germline V gene lookup returns CDR1 GTSNPN and CDR2 SVGIG (reference sequence). The J segment lost 4 bases and the V segment lost 1 base, leaving 7 bases of the junction unmatched. The CDR3 length is 15 residues.

The rearrangement links TRBV6-6 to TRBJ1-1; D remains ambiguous. Germline CDR1 MNHNY, CDR2 SVGAGI (reference sequence). The CDR3 has 12 residues. V gave up 5 bases and J gave up 4 bases, with 8 bases separating them. CDR3 protein: CASSPLGTEAFF. In DNA form, the CDR3 reads TGTGCCAGCAGTCCACTAGGCACTGAAGCTTTCTTT.

This clone was picked up a small number of times. The rearrangement links TRBV9 to TRBJ1-1; maybe TRBD1 (5 bases). Trimming shortened V by 4 bases and J by 4 bases, and 17 bases separated the two germline ends. CDR3 length: 15 amino acids. CDR1 is SGDLS and CDR2 is YYNGEE in the germline V gene. CDR3 region: CASSPKGVLGTEAFF. The CDR3 region has the DNA TGTGCCAGCAGCCCAAAAGGGGTGTTAGGCACTGAAGCTTTCTTT. Using reference TRBV9 and TRBJ1-1 for the parts outside the CDR3, the full variable domain is DSGVTQTPKHLITATGQRVTLRCSPRSGDLSVYWYQQSLDQGLQFLIQYYNGEERAKGNILERFSAQQFPDLHSELNLSSLELGDSALYFCASSPKGVLGTEAFFGQGTRLTVV.

The chain uses TRBV10-3 and TRBJ2-2, with TRBD2 as a possible D gene (5 bases). Trimming stripped 6 bases from V and 6 bases from J, with 14 bases between. The CDR3 spans 14 residues. Germline V CDR1 and CDR2: ENHRY, SYGVKD. CDR3 nucleotide sequence: TGTGCCATCAGCTCCCCTAGCCCCCCCGGGGAGCTGTTTTTT. Its protein is CAISSPSPPGELFF.

J is TRBJ1-1 and V is TRBV29-1; possible D gene TRBD1, 6 bases. This CDR3 contains 14 residues. Germline-derived CDR1 and CDR2 are SQVTM and ANQGSEA. Between the trimmed V and J ends, which lost 4 bases and 2 bases, there was a span of 14 bases. This CDR3 reads CSVGRGRENTEAFF. The CDR3 DNA is TGCAGCGTTGGCAGGGGTAGAGAAAACACTGAAGCTTTCTTT. Drawing the rest from reference TRBV29-1 and TRBJ1-1, the complete variable domain is SAVISQKPSRDICQRGTSLTIQCQVDSQVTMMFWYRQQPGQSLTLIATANQGSEATYESGFVIDKFPISRPNLTFSTLTVSNMSPEDSSIYLCSVGRGRENTEAFFGQGTRLTVV.

The V gene is TRBV9, the J gene TRBJ2-2; 7 bases align to TRBD1. V lost 2 bases to trimming and J lost 4 bases; unmatched junction nucleotides: 5. The length of the CDR3 is 15 residues. From germline, CDR1 is SGDLS and CDR2 YYNGEE. In DNA, the CDR3 is TGTGCCAGCAGCGTGGGCAGGGGGACCACCGGGGAGCTGTTTTTT. This translates into CASSVGRGTTGELFF.

This clone is a singleton in its sample. J is TRBJ2-3 and V is TRBV28; 10 nucleotides align to TRBD1. This CDR3 contains 15 residues. V lost 6 bases, J lost 1 base, and 4 bases stayed unmatched. Germline CDR1 is MDHEN and CDR2 is SYDVKM. The CDR3 loop reads CASRQTGGGTDTQYF. The CDR3 bases are TGTGCCAGCAGGCAGACAGGGGGCGGCACAGATACGCAGTATTTT.

The rearrangement joins TRBV7-6 to TRBJ2-1, with D perhaps TRBD2 (6 bases). Trimming cost V 2 bases and J 2 bases, with 10 bases left between them. Germline V lookup: CDR1 SGHVS, CDR2 FNYEAQ. This CDR3 region has 15 residues. CDR3 DNA sequence: TGTGCCAGCAGCTTATCGGGAGTGACCTACAATGAGCAGTTCTTC. As protein: CASSLSGVTYNEQFF.

This chain joins TRBV19 and TRBJ2-2; D is ambiguous. The V end was cut by 1 base, the J end by 2 bases, with 8 bases between. Germline CDR1 LNHDA, CDR2 SQIVND (reference sequence). The length of the CDR3 is 15 residues. The CDR3 DNA sequence: TGTGCCAGTAGTATAGTCAGGTTAAACACCGGGGAGCTGTTTTTT. Translation gives CASSIVRLNTGELFF.

The rearrangement uses TRBV9 and TRBJ2-1, with TRBD2 identical over 8 bases. V lost 0 bases, J lost 7 bases, and 6 bases stayed unmatched. Germline-derived CDR1 and CDR2 are SGDLS and YYNGEE. This CDR3 is built from 15 residues. CDR3: CASSVEGSGMNEQFF. CDR3 DNA: TGTGCCAGCAGCGTAGAGGGTAGCGGGATGAATGAGCAGTTCTTC.

V usage is TRBV6-5 and J usage is TRBJ1-2; D gene ambiguous. The CDR3 runs to 14 residues. Germline values: CDR1 MNHEY, CDR2 SVGAGI. V lost 5 bases and J lost 0, with 10 bases in between. The CDR3 sequence is CASSRARTNYGYTF. CDR3 bases: TGTGCCAGCAGTCGCGCGAGGACTAACTATGGCTACACCTTC.

The chain carries TRBV4-3 and TRBJ2-7, with a weak D call TRBD1 (5 bases). This CDR3 has 16 residues. Trimming cost V 0 bases and J 0 bases, with 12 bases left between them. Germline CDR1 reads LGHNA; CDR2 reads YSLEER. CDR3 sequence (DNA): TGCGCCAGCAGCCAAGATCCCCAGACAGTCTCCTACGAGCAGTACTTC. Translation gives CASSQDPQTVSYEQYF.

The chain recombines TRBV5-4 with TRBJ2-7; the D gene is possibly TRBD2 (5 bases). This CDR3 region has 13 residues. Germline values: CDR1 SGHNT, CDR2 YYREEE (reference sequence). Trimming cost V 2 bases and J 0 bases, with 6 bases left between them. The CDR3 protein is CASSFRGSYEQYF. The CDR3, as DNA: TGTGCCAGCAGCTTCCGGGGCTCCTACGAGCAGTACTTC.

The chain links TRBV5-1 to TRBJ1-1, with 8 nucleotides matching TRBD1. Per germline, CDR1 SGHRS and CDR2 YFSETQ. Trimming took 3 bases from V and 0 from J; bases not matched to a gene: 7. This CDR3 is built from 16 residues. The chain's CDR3 is CASSSRTGLVNTEAFF. The CDR3 DNA follows: TGCGCCAGCAGCTCTAGGACAGGGTTGGTGAACACTGAAGCTTTCTTT. Supplemented by reference TRBV5-1 and TRBJ1-1, the full variable domain reads KAGVTQTPRYLIKTRGQQVTLSCSPISGHRSVSWYQQTPGQGLQFLFEYFSETQRNKGNFPGRFSGRQFSNSRSEMNVSTLELGDSALYLCASSSRTGLVNTEAFFGQGTRLTVV.

This chain joins TRBV4-3 and TRBJ2-3; weak D call: TRBD2 (6 bases). From germline, CDR1 is LGHNA and CDR2 YSLEER. V lost 0 bases and J lost 2, with 9 bases in between. The CDR3 runs to 15 residues. For the CDR3, the DNA is TGCGCCAGCAGCCAAGATCGGAGGGTCACAGATACGCAGTATTTT. Protein product: CASSQDRRVTDTQYF.

Concerning this clone itself: Distinct nucleotide sequences in the sample also encode this CDR3. The chain joins TRBV7-9 to TRBJ2-6; D remains unclear. The CDR3 has 16 residues. V lost 1 base and J 1 base, leaving 8 bases between the germline ends. The V gene's germline CDR1 is SEHNR and CDR2 FQNEAQ (reference sequence). CDR3 in DNA: TGTGCCAGCAGCTTAGACGGGTCGTCTGGGGCCAACGTCCTGACTTTC. It codes for CASSLDGSSGANVLTF.

This sequence joins TRBV27 and TRBJ2-7, with a tentative D call TRBD2 (7 bases). Germline CDR1 and CDR2: MNHEY and SMNVEV (reference sequence). The CDR3 totals 14 residues. Trimming removed 4 bases at V and 4 bases at J, with 14 bases between. CDR3: CASSYGGPVYEQYF. The CDR3 nucleotides read TGTGCCAGCAGTTACGGGGGGCCGGTATACGAGCAGTACTTC.

The V and J genes are TRBV5-4 and TRBJ2-2; D gene unclear. Germline V gives CDR1 SGHNT, CDR2 YYREEE (reference sequence). Trimming took 1 base from V and 2 from J, leaving 6 bases between them. This CDR3 has 14 amino acids. CDR3: CASSLSVNTGELFF. Written as DNA, the CDR3 is TGTGCCAGCAGCTTGTCAGTTAACACCGGGGAGCTGTTTTTT.

The rearrangement links TRBV4-2 to TRBJ2-5; D is unclear. Trimming stripped 4 bases from V and 5 bases from J, with 11 bases between. Germline V gene lookup returns CDR1 LGHNA and CDR2 YNFKEQ. CDR3 size: 13 residues. CDR3: CASSLTPPETQYF. CDR3 coding DNA: TGTGCCAGCAGCCTCACACCTCCTGAGACCCAGTACTTC.

The chain recombines TRBV7-2 with TRBJ1-2, with a weak D call TRBD1 (5 bases). With 5 bases removed from V and 0 bases from J, the gap between germline ends came to 16 bases. CDR3 size: 16 residues. Germline lookup yields CDR1 SGHTA and CDR2 FQGNSA. CDR3 sequence: CASSEITGLSNYGYTF. CDR3 sequence (DNA): TGTGCCAGCAGCGAAATAACGGGACTGTCTAACTATGGCTACACCTTC.